Listed below are T cell receptor beta chains from one sample, sequenced in a study of blood T cell repertoires in COVID-19. Assay used: immunoSEQ multiplex PCR; TCRdb lists only in-frame clones, some missing. The data show 65,000 to 75,000 clones, 80% to 85% seen once. The sequenced sample was peripheral blood. These TCRs come from a woman aged 55-75 years with acute or convalescent COVID-19. Both conserved end residues are part of each CDR3. The D gene is left open where the match is weak. Part of the rows lack a size; the others show once, few, many or a class for expanded clones.

v_gene	j_gene	d_gene	abundance	CDR3nt	CDR3aa
TRBV7-2	TRBJ2-2	.	.	TGTGCCAGCAGCTTAGTCGTCCCCGGGGAGCTGTTTTTT	CASSLVVPGELFF
TRBV7-9	TRBJ1-4	.	.	TGTGCCAGCACCCCACCCACGTTGGCACGAGAAAAACTGTTTTTT	CASTPPTLAREKLFF
TRBV7-3	TRBJ2-3	TRBD2	.	TGTGCCAGCAGCTTGGGACTAGCGGGGAATACAGATACGCAGTATTTT	CASSLGLAGNTDTQYF
TRBV5-1	TRBJ1-1	.	once	TGCGCCAGCAGCTTGGGGACAGCGAACACTGAAGCTTTCTTT	CASSLGTANTEAFF
TRBV7-9	TRBJ1-1	TRBD1	.	TGTGCCAGCAGCCGCGGGACAGGGGGCACTGAAGCTTTCTTT	CASSRGTGGTEAFF
TRBV19	TRBJ2-1	.	.	TGTGCCAGTAGTATGGGGGGTAGCCAGTCCTACAATGAGCAGTTCTTC	CASSMGGSQSYNEQFF
TRBV6-5	TRBJ2-7	TRBD1	.	TGTGCCAGCGGTATGGAGACAGGGAAGATCGAGCAGTACTTC	CASGMETGKIEQYF
TRBV3-1/TRBV3-2	TRBJ2-1	TRBD1	.	TGTGCCAGCAGCCCGGACAGGGCTTCCTACAATGAGCAGTTCTTC	CASSPDRASYNEQFF
TRBV19	TRBJ1-1	TRBD1	.	TGTGCCAGTAGTCGTTCCTCCGGGACAGGGAGGACTGAAGCTTTCTTT	CASSRSSGTGRTEAFF
TRBV25-1	TRBJ2-1	TRBD2	.	TGTGCCAGCAGTGAATACGTACTAGCGGGGCTAAACAATGAGCAGTTCTTC	CASSEYVLAGLNNEQFF
TRBV7-2	TRBJ2-3	TRBD2	.	TGTGCCAGCAGCTTCGGGACTAGCGGGGGGGCCAGAGATACGCAGTATTTT	CASSFGTSGGARDTQYF
TRBV12-3/TRBV12-4	TRBJ2-7	.	.	TGTGCCAGCAGTTCACTCCAGGGAAAGCAGTACTTC	CASSSLQGKQYF
TRBV19	TRBJ2-7	TRBD1	.	TGTGCCAGTAGTATGGGTGGACAGGTGGAGCAGTACTTC	CASSMGGQVEQYF
TRBV5-1	TRBJ2-2	TRBD1	.	TGCGCCAGCAGCACCCAGGGGGCGAACACCGGGGAGCTGTTTTTT	CASSTQGANTGELFF
TRBV4-2	TRBJ2-1	TRBD2	.	TGTGCCAGCAGCGACCCTAGCGGCCATGAGCAGTTCTTC	CASSDPSGHEQFF
TRBV19	TRBJ2-7	TRBD1	once	TGTGCCAGTAGTATAGGAGCGGACAGGGGGCACCACGAGCAGTACTTC	CASSIGADRGHHEQYF
TRBV11-2	TRBJ1-2	.	.	TGTGCCAGCAGCGGGGGCATAGGCAGTGGGGGCTACACCTTC	CASSGGIGSGGYTF
TRBV19	TRBJ2-7	.	.	TGTGCCAGTAGTACCGGTTACGAGCAGTACTTC	CASSTGYEQYF
TRBV19	TRBJ1-1	.	.	TGTGCCAGTAGTGGACAGTTGAACACTGAAGCTTTCTTT	CASSGQLNTEAFF
TRBV9	TRBJ1-2	.	.	TGTGCCAGCAGCGAGTCCCGGGCTAACTATGGCTACACCTTC	CASSESRANYGYTF
TRBV19	TRBJ2-2	.	.	TGTGCCAGTAGTCCGGGACACAACACCGGGGAGCTGTTTTTT	CASSPGHNTGELFF
TRBV5-3	TRBJ2-3	TRBD2	.	TGTGCCAGAAGCTTGCAGCGGGGGGAGAATGCAGATACGCAGTATTTT	CARSLQRGENADTQYF
TRBV11-1	TRBJ1-2	.	.	TGTGCCAGCAGTTATAACGAGGCCGGGGGTCTGAATGGCTACACCTTC	CASSYNEAGGLNGYTF
TRBV10-2	TRBJ2-3	TRBD2	.	TGCGCCAGCAGGCTAGCGGGGATGGCAGATACGCAGTATTTT	CASRLAGMADTQYF
TRBV19	TRBJ1-1	.	.	TGTGCCAGTAGTATAGACCAGACAGTCGAAGCTTTCTTT	CASSIDQTVEAFF
TRBV9	TRBJ2-5	TRBD1	.	TGTGCCAGCAGCCCTTCCACAGGGGGCCCTAGGACCCAGTACTTC	CASSPSTGGPRTQYF
TRBV6-5	TRBJ1-1	.	.	TGTGCCAGCAGTCAGGTACCCGGTGGAACTGAAGCTTTCTTT	CASSQVPGGTEAFF
TRBV19	TRBJ2-1	TRBD1	once	TGTGCCAGTAGTATTGGGCAGGGGGCGGCCCACAATGAGCAGTTCTTC	CASSIGQGAAHNEQFF
TRBV9	TRBJ2-3	TRBD2	.	TGTGCCAGCAGCGTTAGCGGGGCTAGCACAGATACGCAGTATTTT	CASSVSGASTDTQYF
TRBV19	TRBJ1-5	.	.	TGTGCCAGTACCCTGGGGGGGCGAGTTAATCAGCCCCAGCATTTT	CASTLGGRVNQPQHF
TRBV6-6	TRBJ2-3	TRBD2	.	TGTGCCAGCAGTTACCGTAGCGGGGGGGGCGCAAATAGGAAGTATTTT	CASSYRSGGGANRKYF
TRBV7-9	TRBJ2-1	TRBD1	once	TGTGCCAGCAGCCAGTCCCAATACAGGGGAAATGAGCAGTTCTTC	CASSQSQYRGNEQFF
TRBV5-1	TRBJ2-1	TRBD2	.	TGCGCCAGCAGCTTTGGGACTAGCGGGGGAAGGTACAATGAGCAGTTCTTC	CASSFGTSGGRYNEQFF